Each of the 9 T cell receptor beta chains below was sequenced from the same sample in a study of T cell responses to AZD1222 COVID-19 vaccine (dated by TCRdb to the early 2020s). The time point label, as the study defines it: about 28 days (+/-7) after the second vaccine dose. Libraries were constructed by the immunoSEQ multiplex PCR assay. TCRdb provides this immuneACCESS table in a form limited to in-frame rearrangements. Some clones are lacking; in checked studies, under half of them reflect an unresolved V gene, and why the rest are absent is not known. Recorded for this sample are about 130,000 clones; approximately 90% of them occurred a single time. 1% to 1.4% of the sample is taken by the ten largest. The specimen was peripheral blood, collected 28 days after the second AZD1222 dose. These receptors originate from an adult who received the AZD1222 COVID-19 vaccine.

This chain connects TRBV5-1 to TRBJ2-7; D possibly corresponds to TRBD1 (6 bases). The CDR3 totals 13 residues. CDR1 SGHRS and CDR2 YFSETQ come from the germline V gene. Trimming stripped 6 bases from V and 4 bases from J, with 14 bases between. CDR3 amino acids: CASKLGARYEQYF. DNA for the CDR3: TGCGCCAGCAAGTTGGGGGCGCGGTACGAGCAGTACTTC. The full variable domain, its missing parts supplied by reference TRBV5-1 and TRBJ2-7, is KAGVTQTPRYLIKTRGQQVTLSCSPISGHRSVSWYQQTPGQGLQFLFEYFSETQRNKGNFPGRFSGRQFSNSRSEMNVSTLELGDSALYLCASKLGARYEQYFGPGTRLTVT.

The chain employs TRBV18 and TRBJ1-2; the D is unclear. The CDR3 is 15 amino acids. Germline V gene sequence: CDR1 KGHSH, CDR2 LQKENI. V was cut by 2 bases and J by 6 bases, with 16 bases left in between. The CDR3 nucleotides are TGTGCCAGCTCACCAAGGGTCGTAGGAGAGGATGGCTACACCTTC. Translating it yields CASSPRVVGEDGYTF.

The chain employs TRBV5-5 and TRBJ2-7; possible D gene TRBD2, 6 bases. V lost 4 bases to trimming and J lost 2 bases, with 10 bases between them. Germline V gives CDR1 SGHKS, CDR2 YYEKEE (reference sequence). The length of the CDR3 is 13 residues. The CDR3 spells CASSAWGAYEQYF. The DNA for the CDR3 is TGTGCCAGCAGCGCCTGGGGGGCCTACGAGCAGTACTTC.

The chain is built from TRBV5-1 and TRBJ1-6; tentatively, D is TRBD1 (5 bases). The CDR3 is 14 amino acids. Looked up from germline, CDR1 is SGHRS and CDR2 is YFSETQ. V was shortened by 4 bases and J by 8 bases, with 13 bases between the two germline ends. As DNA, the CDR3 is TGCGCCAGCAGCCGTGGGGACTACGATTCACCCCTCCACTTT. This translates into CASSRGDYDSPLHF.

The chain is built from TRBV7-8 and TRBJ2-2; 7 positions agree with TRBD1. This CDR3 is built from 14 residues. From germline, CDR1 is SGHVS and CDR2 FQNEAQ. J gave up 6 bases and V 5 bases, and 6 bases lay outside the gene matches. The CDR3 sequence: CASSLVQGSGELFF. The CDR3 coding sequence is TGTGCCAGCAGCCTCGTACAGGGGTCCGGGGAGCTGTTTTTT.

This clone was observed a single time. The CDR3 DNA sequence: TGTGCCAGTAGTCTCGCGGGAGGGGGGATAGATGAGCAGTTCTTC. It translates to CASSLAGGGIDEQFF. This chain links TRBV19 with TRBJ2-1; 9 bases fit TRBD2. The length of the CDR3 is 15 residues. Germline V CDR1 and CDR2: LNHDA, SQIVND (reference sequence). Losses at the gene ends were 5 bases for V and 8 bases for J; bases not matched to a gene: 10. Full variable domain (remainder filled in from reference TRBV19 and TRBJ2-1): DGGITQSPKYLFRKEGQNVTLSCEQNLNHDAMYWYRQDPGQGLRLIYYSQIVNDFQKGDIAEGYSVSREKKESFPLTVTSAQKNPTAFYLCASSLAGGGIDEQFFGPGTRLTVL.

The genes are TRBV5-1 and TRBJ2-3; D is uncertain. Trimming took 1 base from V and 2 from J, leaving 8 bases between them. CDR3 length equals 14 residues. CDR1 and CDR2 (germline): SGHRS, YFSETQ. The CDR3 protein is CASSLTADTDTQYF. In DNA, the CDR3 is TGCGCCAGCAGCTTGACTGCGGACACAGATACGCAGTATTTT.

The rearrangement joins TRBV15 to TRBJ2-7, with TRBD2 matching over 10 bases. The CDR3 loop spans 12 amino acids. V shed 7 bases and J 6 bases; nucleotides not matched to a gene: 3. Germline lookup yields CDR1 LNHNV and CDR2 YYDKDF (reference sequence). The CDR3 DNA reads as TGTGCCACCACGAGCGGGAGGGGCGAGCAGTACTTC. Translating it yields CATTSGRGEQYF.

V and J are TRBV18 and TRBJ1-2; D ambiguous. Germline CDR1 KGHSH, CDR2 LQKENI. The CDR3 has 14 residues. V lost 0 bases and J lost 5, with 10 bases in between. DNA of the CDR3: TGTGCCAGCTCACCACCGTTCATGGGATATGGCTACACCTTC. Translating gives CASSPPFMGYGYTF.